The sequence of this T cell receptor (beta chain) was determined in a study of cytomegalovirus exposure and HLA in healthy donors. Healthy individuals who donated bone marrow served as the donors. In this sample, this clone turned up once. The antigen remains unidentified. Study findings and constraints: Most subjects' HLA-A and HLA-B alleles were reportedly predicted from TCR beta sequences.

Between the trimmed V and J ends, which lost 2 bases and 2 bases, there was a span of 16 bases. The germline gives CDR1 SGHVS, CDR2 FQNEAQ. The CDR3 length is 16 residues. The study ran its PCR with 60 Vbeta and 13 Jbeta primers. Sequencing used immunoSEQ multiplex PCR; TCRdb keeps in-frame clones, though not all of them. The table records 130,000 to 150,000 clones, 70% to 80% of them present only once. The chain couples TRBV7-8 to TRBJ2-7; possibly TRBD1 for D (6 bases). Source material: PBMCs. The clonotype comes from a man younger than 35 in good health and CMV-seronegative. Here the CDR3 reads CASSLTIPAGAYEQYF. In DNA form, the CDR3 reads TGTGCCAGCAGCTTAACAATTCCGGCAGGGGCCTACGAGCAGTACTTC.